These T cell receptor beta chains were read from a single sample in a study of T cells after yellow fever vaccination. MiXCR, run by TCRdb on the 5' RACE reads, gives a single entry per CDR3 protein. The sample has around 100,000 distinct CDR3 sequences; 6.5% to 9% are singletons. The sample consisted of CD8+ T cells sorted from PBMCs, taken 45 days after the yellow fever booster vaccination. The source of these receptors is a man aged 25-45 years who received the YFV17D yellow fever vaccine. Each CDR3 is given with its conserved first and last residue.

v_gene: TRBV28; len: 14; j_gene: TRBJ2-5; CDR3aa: CASSLAGSRETQYF
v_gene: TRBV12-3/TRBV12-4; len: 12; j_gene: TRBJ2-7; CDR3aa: CASHNWGYEQYF
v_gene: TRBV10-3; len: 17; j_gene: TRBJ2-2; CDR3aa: CAIMSSGRDYNTGELFF
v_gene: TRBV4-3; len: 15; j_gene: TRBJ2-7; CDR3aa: CASSQAPSSYYEQYF
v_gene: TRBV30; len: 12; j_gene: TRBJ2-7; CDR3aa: CAWSHTPGEQYF
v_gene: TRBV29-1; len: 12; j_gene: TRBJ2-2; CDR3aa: CSVEEATGELFF
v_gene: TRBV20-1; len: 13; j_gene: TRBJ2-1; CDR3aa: CSARVGTGNEQFF
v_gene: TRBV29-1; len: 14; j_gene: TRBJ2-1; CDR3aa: CSVSLASSYNEQFF
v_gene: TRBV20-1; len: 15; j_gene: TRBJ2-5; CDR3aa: CSARGLAGVQETQYF
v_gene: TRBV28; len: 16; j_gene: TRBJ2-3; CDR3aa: CASSSEREGLPDTQYF
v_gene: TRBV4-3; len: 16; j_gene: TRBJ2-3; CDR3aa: CASSQDRSVSTDTQYF
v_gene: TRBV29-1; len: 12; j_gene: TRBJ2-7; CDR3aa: CSVWTSGYEQYF
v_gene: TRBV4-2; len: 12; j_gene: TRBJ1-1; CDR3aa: CASSQDGTEAFF
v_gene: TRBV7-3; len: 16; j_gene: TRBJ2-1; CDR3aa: CASSLIATTSYNEQFF
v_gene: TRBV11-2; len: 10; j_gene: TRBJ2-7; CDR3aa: CASGEGEQYF
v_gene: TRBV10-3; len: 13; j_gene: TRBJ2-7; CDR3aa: CAIGGLSNYEQYF
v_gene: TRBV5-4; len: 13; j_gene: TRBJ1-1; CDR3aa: CASSLERNTEAFF
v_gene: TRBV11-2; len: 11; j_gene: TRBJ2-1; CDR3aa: CASSQLGEQFF
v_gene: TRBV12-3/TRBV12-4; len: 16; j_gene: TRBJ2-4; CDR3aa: CASSGTSGLAKNIQYF
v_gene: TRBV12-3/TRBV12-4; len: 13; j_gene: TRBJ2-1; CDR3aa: CASTLGTGNEQFF
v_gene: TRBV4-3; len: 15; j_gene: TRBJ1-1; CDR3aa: CASSQEVSSREEAFF
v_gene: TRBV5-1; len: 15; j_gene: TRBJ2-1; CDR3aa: CSSSSPGTGEDEQFF
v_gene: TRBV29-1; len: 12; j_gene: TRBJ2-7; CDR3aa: CSVEEMGAEQYF
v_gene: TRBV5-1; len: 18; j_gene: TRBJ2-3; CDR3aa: CASSYQEGLPTLTDTQYF
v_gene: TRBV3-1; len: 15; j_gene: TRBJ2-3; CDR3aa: CASSQESSGKGTQYF
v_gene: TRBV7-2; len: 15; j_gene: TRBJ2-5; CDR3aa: CASSPGLAGVETQYF
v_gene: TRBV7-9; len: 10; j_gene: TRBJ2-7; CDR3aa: CASGEYEQYF
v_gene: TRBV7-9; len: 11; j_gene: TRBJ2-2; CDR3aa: CASGLAGELFF
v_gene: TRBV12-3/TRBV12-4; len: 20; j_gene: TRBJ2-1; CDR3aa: CASSLIVGRTADSSYNEQFF
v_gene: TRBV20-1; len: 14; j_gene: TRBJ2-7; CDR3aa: CSASSSGSSYEQYF
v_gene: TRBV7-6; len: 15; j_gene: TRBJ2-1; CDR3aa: CASSLGTTDYNEQFF
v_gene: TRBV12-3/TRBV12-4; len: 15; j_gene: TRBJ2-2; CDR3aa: CASRPLAVSTGELFF
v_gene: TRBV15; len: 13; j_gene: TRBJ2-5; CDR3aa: CATSSWRRETQYF
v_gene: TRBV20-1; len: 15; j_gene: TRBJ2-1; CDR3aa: CSAGPLAGEYNEQFF